These 21 T cell receptor beta chains were all obtained from the same sample, sequenced in a study of tumor-infiltrating lymphocytes in localized non-small cell lung cancer. Clones were sequenced by immunoSEQ multiplex PCR, and TCRdb holds only the in-frame ones, with some missing. The repertoire holds 7,500 to 9,500 clones, with 81% as singletons. What was sequenced was uninvolved lung tissue not adjacent to the tumor. These TCRs come from a human donor with non-small cell lung cancer.

V and J are TRBV5-1 and TRBJ2-1, with 8 bases matching TRBD2. Germline assignment: CDR1 SGHRS and CDR2 YFSETQ. The CDR3 is 14 residues long. Trimming at V came to 3 bases and at J to 4 bases, leaving 3 bases not matched to a gene. The CDR3, as DNA: TGCGCCAGCAGCTCAGCGGGAGCGTACAATGAGCAGTTCTTC. Protein sequence: CASSSAGAYNEQFF.

The chain is built from TRBV10-3 and TRBJ2-1; TRBD2 matches at 12 bases. The CDR3 totals 16 residues. CDR1 is ENHRY and CDR2 is SYGVKD in the germline V gene. V lost 6 bases, J lost 5 bases, and 8 bases stayed unmatched. CDR3 residues: CAIRRTSGVTNNEQFF. In DNA, the CDR3 is TGTGCCATCAGAAGGACTAGCGGGGTTACTAACAATGAGCAGTTCTTC.

V and J are TRBV7-8 and TRBJ2-7, with 10 bases matching TRBD2. Germline CDR1 reads SGHVS; CDR2 reads FQNEAQ. The junction had 3 bases not matched to a gene; V was cut back by 4 bases and J by 0 bases. The CDR3 is 15 residues long. CDR3 sequence reads: CASSSTSGDSYEQYF. CDR3 DNA: TGTGCCAGCAGCTCAACTAGCGGGGACTCCTACGAGCAGTACTTC.

The gene calls are TRBV19 and TRBJ1-1; D is ambiguous. Trimming took off 5 bases at V and 1 base at J, with 8 bases between the two ends. There are 13 residues in the CDR3. From germline, CDR1 is LNHDA and CDR2 SQIVND (reference sequence). CDR3 DNA sequence: TGTGCCAGTAGTTTCTGGCAGAACACTGAAGCTTTCTTT. It codes for CASSFWQNTEAFF.

V is TRBV11-2 and J is TRBJ2-1; TRBD2 matches 7 bases. Trimming cost V 3 bases and J 5 bases; bases outside gene matches: 10. Germline V gives CDR1 SGHAT, CDR2 FQNNGV. The CDR3 sequence is 16 residues long. The CDR3 reads CASSFAGLADDNEQFF. The CDR3 nucleotides are TGTGCCAGCAGCTTCGCGGGGCTAGCGGATGACAATGAGCAGTTCTTC.

This chain joins TRBV2 and TRBJ2-7; D uncertain. Looked up from germline, CDR1 is SNHLY and CDR2 is FYNNEI. This CDR3 contains 13 residues. Trimming removed 7 bases at V and 2 bases at J, with 12 bases between. CDR3 loop: CASTNRIPYEQYF. DNA for the CDR3: TGTGCCAGCACAAACCGGATTCCCTACGAGCAGTACTTC.

The chain recombines TRBV19 with TRBJ2-7; 7 nucleotides line up with TRBD2. J gave up 7 bases and V 1 base, and 10 bases lay outside the gene matches. Germline V gene data show CDR1 as LNHDA and CDR2 as SQIVND (reference sequence). The CDR3 has 15 amino acids. CDR3 nucleotides: TGTGCCAGTAGTATAGCGGGAGGACCCCACTGGGAGCAGTACTTC. This translates into CASSIAGGPHWEQYF.

The V and J genes are TRBV5-1 and TRBJ2-3; possibly TRBD1 or TRBD2 for D (6 bases each). Germline CDR1 is SGHRS and CDR2 is YFSETQ. V lost 3 bases to trimming and J lost 1 base, with 12 bases between them. This CDR3 has 15 amino acids. The CDR3 DNA reads as TGCGCCAGCAGCTCGTCAGGGGAGGGCACAGATACGCAGTATTTT. Its protein product is CASSSSGEGTDTQYF.

The chain has TRBV18 and TRBJ2-3, with 8 bases identical to TRBD2. The ends lost 6 bases at V and 6 bases at J; junction bases unmatched: 11. Germline lookup yields CDR1 KGHSH and CDR2 LQKENI. The CDR3 extends over 15 amino acids. CDR3 loop: CASSLGAGDWDTQYF. DNA for the CDR3: TGTGCCAGCTCCCTCGGAGCGGGAGATTGGGATACGCAGTATTTT.

This clone was detected a few times. The chain couples TRBV30 to TRBJ1-2; TRBD1 is a possible D gene (5 bases). This CDR3 contains 13 residues. Germline assignment: CDR1 GTSNPN and CDR2 SVGIG (reference sequence). V lost 3 bases, J lost 8 bases, and 16 bases lay in between. The CDR3 DNA reads as TGTGCCTGGAGATTTGGGACCTCGGGGGGCTACACCTTC. Translated: CAWRFGTSGGYTF. The full variable domain, in which reference TRBV30 and TRBJ1-2 provide the parts outside the CDR3, is SQTIHQWPATLVQPVGSPLSLECTVEGTSNPNLYWYRQAAGRGLQLLFYSVGIGQISSEVPQNLSASRPQDRQFILSSKKLLLSDSGFYLCAWRFGTSGGYTFGSGTRLTVV.

This chain links TRBV5-1 with TRBJ1-3, with TRBD1 as a possible D gene (5 bases). The V end lost 0 bases, the J end lost 0 bases, and 10 bases lay between the germline ends. The CDR3 runs to 16 residues. CDR1 is SGHRS, CDR2 YFSETQ, per germline. The CDR3 bases are TGCGCCAGCAGCTTGGCAGGCGGGACCTCTGGAAACACCATATATTTT. Residues: CASSLAGGTSGNTIYF.

The V gene is TRBV30, the J gene TRBJ1-1, with D perhaps matching TRBD1 (6 bases). This CDR3 spans 15 amino acids. V was clipped by 0 bases and J by 0 bases, with 11 bases between them. Germline V CDR1 and CDR2: GTSNPN, SVGIG (reference sequence). For the CDR3, the DNA is TGTGCCTGGAGTGTCCTCTCAGGGGTGAACACTGAAGCTTTCTTT. Its protein product is CAWSVLSGVNTEAFF.

CDR3 protein: CASSEEGQWSSYNSPLHF. DNA of the CDR3: TGTGCCAGCAGTGAAGAGGGACAGTGGAGCTCCTATAATTCACCCCTCCACTTT. The gene calls are TRBV6-1 and TRBJ1-6, with TRBD1 matching 7 bases. V gave up 1 base and J gave up 0 bases; unmatched junction bases: 6. Germline V CDR1 and CDR2: MNHNS, SASEGT. CDR3 length equals 18 residues.

The V call is TRBV28, the J call TRBJ1-2; tentatively, D is TRBD1 (6 bases). Trimming shortened V by 8 bases and J by 4 bases, and 20 bases separated the two germline ends. The CDR3 totals 15 residues. Germline V lookup: CDR1 MDHEN, CDR2 SYDVKM. In DNA form, the CDR3 reads TGTGCCAGCGACCTTGGGGGGGGCTCCGGCTATGGCTACACCTTC. Translating gives CASDLGGGSGYGYTF.

The chain links TRBV5-1 to TRBJ2-3; 7 bases align to TRBD2. The CDR3 loop spans 15 amino acids. Germline loops: CDR1 SGHRS, CDR2 YFSETQ. J gave up 8 bases and V 0 bases, and 9 bases lay outside the gene matches. CDR3 region: CASSLDINPGGTQYF. The CDR3 DNA sequence: TGCGCCAGCAGCTTGGATATCAATCCGGGGGGTACGCAGTATTTT.

The rearrangement uses TRBV7-8 and TRBJ1-1; tentatively, D is TRBD1 (6 bases). V was pared by 1 base and J by 5 bases, with 14 bases between. The CDR3 sequence is 15 residues long. In germline, CDR1 is SGHVS, CDR2 FQNEAQ. CDR3 protein: CASSLVSGARTEAFF. CDR3 nucleotide sequence: TGTGCCAGCAGCTTAGTGTCGGGGGCGCGAACTGAAGCTTTCTTT.

The V and J genes are TRBV5-3 and TRBJ1-1; D remains unclear. TRBV5-3 is filed as an ORF, its function uncertain. V was shortened by 5 bases and J by 0 bases, with 11 bases between the two germline ends. This CDR3 has 14 amino acids. The CDR3 sequence: CARSSRLVNTEAFF. The CDR3 DNA follows: TGTGCCAGAAGTTCCAGACTGGTGAACACTGAAGCTTTCTTT.

This clone was detected once. One end of the junction varies from germline; a read error may be responsible. The chain combines TRBV5-1 with TRBJ2-3; 8 nucleotides match TRBD1. This CDR3 is built from 12 residues. Germline V gene sequence: CDR1 SGHRS, CDR2 YFSETQ. The CDR3 bases are TGCGCCAGCAGTTTGGACAGGGTAATGCCGGTCTTT. Its translation: CASSLDRVMPVF.

This rearrangement joins TRBV28 to TRBJ2-5; 12 bases map to TRBD2. The trim removed 5 bases at V and 4 bases at J, leaving 11 bases unmatched. The CDR3 sequence is 17 residues long. CDR1 MDHEN and CDR2 SYDVKM come from the germline V gene. The CDR3 bases are TGTGCCAGCAGTCCCCTGGCTGGACTAGCGGGACGAGAGACCCAGTACTTC. This translates into CASSPLAGLAGRETQYF.

This clone occurred a few times. This chain links TRBV2 with TRBJ2-5, with 8 bases matching TRBD1. CDR1 is SNHLY and CDR2 is FYNNEI in the germline V gene. This CDR3 is 15 amino acids long. V was clipped by 7 bases and J by 3 bases; unmatched bases: 10. The CDR3: CASNALDRGKETQYF. The CDR3 DNA follows: TGTGCCAGCAACGCCTTAGACAGGGGTAAAGAGACCCAGTACTTC.

V gene TRBV10-3 combines with J gene TRBJ1-1; TRBD1 aligns across 7 bases. The germline V gene encodes CDR1 ENHRY and CDR2 SYGVKD. The junction had 16 bases not matched to a gene; V was cut back by 1 base and J by 5 bases. The CDR3 is 18 amino acids. CDR3 DNA sequence: TGTGCCATCAGTGAGTTGAGTTACGACAGGGTTAGAGGGACTGAAGCTTTCTTT. Encoded protein: CAISELSYDRVRGTEAFF.